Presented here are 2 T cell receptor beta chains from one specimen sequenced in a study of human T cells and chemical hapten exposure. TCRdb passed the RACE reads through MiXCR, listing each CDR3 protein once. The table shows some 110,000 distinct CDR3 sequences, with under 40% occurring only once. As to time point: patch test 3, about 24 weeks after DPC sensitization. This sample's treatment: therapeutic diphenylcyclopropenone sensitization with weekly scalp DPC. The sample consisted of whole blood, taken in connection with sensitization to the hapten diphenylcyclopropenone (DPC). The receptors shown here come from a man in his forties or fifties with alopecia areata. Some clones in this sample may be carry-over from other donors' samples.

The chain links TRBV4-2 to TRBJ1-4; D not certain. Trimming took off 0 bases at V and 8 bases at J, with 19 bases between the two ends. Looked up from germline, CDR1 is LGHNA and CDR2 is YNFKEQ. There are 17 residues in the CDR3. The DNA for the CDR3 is TGTGCCAGCAGCCAAGATAGGCAGAAGGGCGATGGGGAAAAACTGTTTTTT. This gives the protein CASSQDRQKGDGEKLFF.

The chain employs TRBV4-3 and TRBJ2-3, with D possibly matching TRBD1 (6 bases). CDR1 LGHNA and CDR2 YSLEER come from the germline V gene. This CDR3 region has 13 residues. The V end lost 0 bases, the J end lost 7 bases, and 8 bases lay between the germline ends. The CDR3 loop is CASSQDRDNTQYF. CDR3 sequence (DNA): TGCGCCAGCAGCCAAGACCGGGACAATACGCAGTATTTT.